Detailed here is one T cell receptor (beta chain). The CDR3 runs to 11 residues. V was shortened by 5 bases and J by 3 bases, with 6 bases between the two germline ends. CDR1 is SGHRS and CDR2 is YFSETQ in the germline V gene. The method was immunoSEQ multiplex PCR; TCRdb's version includes in-frame clones alone and lacks a portion of them. The sample has about 300,000 clones; roughly nine tenths are singletons. The data originate from a study of blood T cell repertoires in COVID-19. The sequenced sample consisted of peripheral blood. The V gene is TRBV5-1, the J gene TRBJ2-7, with D possibly matching TRBD1 (5 bases). The source of this sequence is a man aged 18 to 35 with active or convalescent COVID-19. This chain's CDR3 is CASRQGYEQYF. The CDR3 DNA reads TGCGCCAGCAGGCAGGGCTACGAGCAGTACTTC.